What follows are 24 T cell receptor beta chains derived from one specimen sequenced in a study of T cell clones after liver transplantation. Sequenced by immunoSEQ multiplex PCR; TCRdb stores in-frame clones only, minus some. This sample has more than 6,000 clones; under 75% occur once, and the top ten carry about a quarter. Source: CD8+ T cells from blood, taken before liver transplant. The source is a human donor who received a liver transplant.

The DNA of the CDR3 is TGTGCCAGCAGTTCCGGGACAGGGGCAGGAAAACTGTTTTTT. This gives the protein CASSSGTGAGKLFF. V is TRBV27 and J is TRBJ1-4, with 10 bases that match TRBD1. Trimming cost V 4 bases and J 10 bases; bases outside gene matches: 6. Germline loops: CDR1 MNHEY, CDR2 SMNVEV (reference sequence). This CDR3 region has 14 residues.

The rearrangement joins TRBV4-3 to TRBJ2-1; TRBD2 aligns across 7 bases. This CDR3 region has 16 residues. Germline CDR1 LGHNA, CDR2 YSLEER. The J segment lost 7 bases and the V segment lost 0 bases, leaving 9 bases of the junction unmatched. The CDR3 loop reads CASSQDRGRSGNEQFF. CDR3 nucleotides: TGCGCCAGCAGCCAAGATCGCGGGAGATCTGGGAATGAGCAGTTCTTC.

The chain carries TRBV27 and TRBJ1-2; D uncertain. Germline CDR1 and CDR2: MNHEY and SMNVEV (reference sequence). This CDR3 has 14 residues. Trimming shortened V by 8 bases and J by 2 bases, and 15 bases separated the two germline ends. As DNA, the CDR3 is TGTGCCAGCTCCACTGCGGAACAAAACTATGGCTACACCTTC. Translated: CASSTAEQNYGYTF.

This sequence joins TRBV7-9 and TRBJ2-5; a possible D gene is TRBD2 (5 bases). The CDR3 has 14 residues. The germline gives CDR1 SEHNR, CDR2 FQNEAQ (reference sequence). Trimming removed 3 bases from V and 4 bases from J, with 12 bases in between. The CDR3 reads CASSFYGERETQYF. DNA of the CDR3: TGTGCCAGCAGCTTCTACGGGGAACGAGAGACCCAGTACTTC.

This clone turned up a few times. The rearrangement joins TRBV6-5 to TRBJ1-2, with 7 bases identical to TRBD1. The CDR3 is 13 amino acids. The germline gives CDR1 MNHEY, CDR2 SVGAGI. The V segment lost 8 bases and the J segment 5 bases; nucleotides outside the gene matches: 8. As DNA, the CDR3 is TGTGCCAGCGGTCTGGGACAGACATATGGCTACACCTTC. Amino acids: CASGLGQTYGYTF.

The V and J genes are TRBV9 and TRBJ2-3, with 9 positions matching TRBD1. CDR3 length equals 15 residues. The germline V gene encodes CDR1 SGDLS and CDR2 YYNGEE. V trimming: 0 bases; J trimming: 4 bases; junction bases outside the gene matches: 3. CDR3 DNA sequence: TGTGCCAGCAGCGTAGGGACAGGGGTAGCAGATACGCAGTATTTT. Translating it yields CASSVGTGVADTQYF.

V and J are TRBV29-1 and TRBJ2-1, with D uncertain. Germline CDR1 SQVTM, CDR2 ANQGSEA. Deletions cut 6 bases from V and 4 bases from J, with 13 bases between. There are 13 residues in the CDR3. This chain's CDR3 is CSVPVDSYNEQFF. For the CDR3, the DNA is TGCAGCGTCCCAGTAGACTCATACAATGAGCAGTTCTTC.

V is TRBV11-3 and J is TRBJ2-3, with 9 positions matching TRBD1. Germline assignment: CDR1 SGHNT and CDR2 YENEEA. Trimming took 2 bases from V and 2 from J; bases not matched to a gene: 8. The CDR3 loop spans 17 amino acids. The chain's CDR3 is CASSLRGYRGPTDTQYF. The CDR3 DNA follows: TGTGCCAGCAGCTTAAGGGGATACAGGGGGCCCACAGATACGCAGTATTTT.

The chain has TRBV19 and TRBJ1-1; 11 bases fit TRBD1. The germline gives CDR1 LNHDA, CDR2 SQIVND (reference sequence). Germline trimming cut 5 bases from V and 0 bases from J; bases unmatched to any gene: 11. This CDR3 region has 18 residues. The CDR3 sequence is CASSSLTGTGGMNTEAFF. DNA of the CDR3: TGTGCCAGTAGTTCCTTAACCGGGACAGGGGGGATGAACACTGAAGCTTTCTTT.

V usage is TRBV6-6 and J usage is TRBJ1-2; no clear D gene. The germline V gene encodes CDR1 MNHNY and CDR2 SVGAGI (reference sequence). The CDR3 is made up of 15 amino acids. The V end was cut by 5 bases, the J end by 3 bases, with 16 bases between. The CDR3 loop reads CASSRPGDLDYGYTF. The CDR3 DNA reads as TGTGCCAGCAGTCGTCCCGGGGATCTTGACTATGGCTACACCTTC.

The chain uses TRBV15 and TRBJ2-5; the D is unclear. Looked up from germline, CDR1 is LNHNV and CDR2 is YYDKDF (reference sequence). This CDR3 is built from 13 residues. V was shortened by 4 bases and J by 5 bases, with 11 bases between the two germline ends. CDR3 sequence reads: CATSTKIAETQYF. CDR3 bases: TGTGCCACCAGCACTAAGATTGCCGAGACCCAGTACTTC.

The V and J genes are TRBV29-1 and TRBJ1-3; no reliable D call. Germline values: CDR1 SQVTM, CDR2 ANQGSEA. The CDR3 runs 15 residues. Trimming shortened V by 0 bases and J by 3 bases, and 12 bases separated the two germline ends. The CDR3 DNA follows: TGCAGCGTTGAAGATCTTGGGGATATTGGAAACACCATATATTTT. As protein: CSVEDLGDIGNTIYF.

This clone has more than one count but fewer than ten. The chain combines TRBV29-1 with TRBJ2-7; tentative D call: TRBD2 (5 bases). The ends were cut back, 7 bases at V and 4 bases at J, with 14 bases in the middle. This CDR3 is built from 12 residues. Germline V CDR1 and CDR2: SQVTM, ANQGSEA. CDR3 loop: CSERRAGYEQYV. In nucleotides, the CDR3 is TGCAGCGAGAGGCGGGCTGGGTACGAGCAGTACGTC.

V is TRBV11-2 and J is TRBJ1-6; no clear D gene. The CDR3 sequence is 13 residues long. Germline CDR1 SGHAT, CDR2 FQNNGV. Trimming removed 0 bases from V and 7 bases from J, with 4 bases in between. This CDR3 is CASSLELNSPLHF. The CDR3 DNA reads as TGTGCCAGCAGCTTAGAACTGAATTCACCCCTCCACTTT.

The table lists this clone with a few counts. The chain combines TRBV15 with TRBJ2-1; 7 positions match TRBD2. V lost 0 bases to trimming and J lost 4 bases; unmatched junction nucleotides: 6. The CDR3 sequence is 16 residues long. Germline values: CDR1 LNHNV, CDR2 YYDKDF (reference sequence). The CDR3 loop is CATSRDRAGVYNEQFF. DNA of the CDR3: TGTGCCACCAGCAGAGATCGGGCGGGGGTATACAATGAGCAGTTCTTC.

The chain joins TRBV19 to TRBJ1-2, with TRBD1 matching 9 bases. V was pared by 5 bases and J by 4 bases, with 8 bases of the junction left unmatched. The CDR3 covers 15 residues. CDR1 and CDR2 (germline): LNHDA, SQIVND (reference sequence). This CDR3 is CASSPGTGTSYGYTF. CDR3 nucleotide sequence: TGTGCCAGTAGTCCCGGGACAGGGACGAGCTATGGCTACACCTTC. Full variable domain (missing parts from reference TRBV19 and TRBJ1-2): DGGITQSPKYLFRKEGQNVTLSCEQNLNHDAMYWYRQDPGQGLRLIYYSQIVNDFQKGDIAEGYSVSREKKESFPLTVTSAQKNPTAFYLCASSPGTGTSYGYTFGSGTRLTVV.

This sequence joins TRBV15 and TRBJ1-2; D possibly corresponds to TRBD1 (5 bases). CDR3 length equals 13 residues. Germline lookup yields CDR1 LNHNV and CDR2 YYDKDF (reference sequence). Trimming took 4 bases from V and 5 from J, leaving 11 bases between them. As DNA, the CDR3 is TGTGCCACCAGCATAGGGGTTTCGTATGGCTACACCTTC. Its translation: CATSIGVSYGYTF.

The V call is TRBV18, the J call TRBJ2-2; unclear D gene. Germline V lookup: CDR1 KGHSH, CDR2 LQKENI. Trimming took off 3 bases at V and 0 bases at J, with 14 bases between the two ends. The CDR3 totals 17 residues. The CDR3 protein is CASSPIDGSANTGELFF. DNA for the CDR3: TGTGCCAGCTCACCCATCGACGGGTCCGCGAACACCGGGGAGCTGTTTTTT. Full variable domain (outside the CDR3, taken from reference TRBV18 and TRBJ2-2): NAGVMQNPRHLVRRRGQEARLRCSPMKGHSHVYWYRQLPEEGLKFMVYLQKENIIDESGMPKERFSAEFPKEGPSILRIQQVVRGDSAAYFCASSPIDGSANTGELFFGEGSRLTVL.

This chain uses TRBV29-1 with TRBJ1-3; no definite D call. The V end was cut by 4 bases, the J end by 7 bases, with 17 bases between. Germline V lookup: CDR1 SQVTM, CDR2 ANQGSEA. The CDR3 length is 14 residues. The CDR3 region is CSVAEVRSGNTIYF. CDR3 in DNA: TGCAGCGTTGCGGAGGTACGATCCGGGAACACCATATATTTT.

The genes are TRBV7-6 and TRBJ2-7, with D tentatively TRBD1 (6 bases). The CDR3 has 14 amino acids. Germline loops: CDR1 SGHVS, CDR2 FNYEAQ. The germline V and J ends were trimmed by 5 bases and 6 bases, with 17 bases remaining between them. The CDR3 is CASSHNWTVFEQYV. The CDR3 DNA sequence: TGTGCCAGCAGCCACAACTGGACAGTGTTCGAGCAGTACGTC.

This clone was seen only once. The chain is built from TRBV29-1 and TRBJ2-7; TRBD1 matches 9 bases. CDR1 and CDR2 (germline): SQVTM, ANQGSEA. V shed 7 bases and J 7 bases; nucleotides not matched to a gene: 8. The CDR3 runs to 12 residues. The CDR3 here is CSGGQGLGEQYF. CDR3 bases: TGCAGCGGGGGACAGGGACTGGGGGAGCAGTACTTC.

V gene TRBV25-1 combines with J gene TRBJ2-1; 8 bases align to TRBD2. Germline V gives CDR1 MGHDK, CDR2 SYGVNS. The CDR3 is 14 amino acids. V shed 6 bases, J shed 6 bases, and the junction held 7 bases outside the gene matches. The chain's CDR3 is CASSGGALFNEQFF. The CDR3, as DNA: TGTGCCAGCAGCGGGGGGGCTCTCTTCAATGAGCAGTTCTTC.

This clone appeared a single time. The chain uses TRBV13 and TRBJ1-4; D possibly corresponds to TRBD1 (6 bases). With 4 bases removed from V and 5 bases from J, the gap between germline ends came to 11 bases. Germline CDR1 reads PRHDT; CDR2 reads FYEKMQ (reference sequence). This CDR3 spans 14 amino acids. The CDR3 is CASSSGGGNEKLFF. CDR3 in DNA: TGTGCCAGCAGCTCCGGGGGGGGCAATGAAAAACTGTTTTTT. The whole variable domain, filled in from reference TRBV13 and TRBJ1-4, reads AAGVIQSPRHLIKEKRETATLKCYPIPRHDTVYWYQQGPGQDPQFLISFYEKMQSDKGSIPDRFSAQQFSDYHSELNMSSLELGDSALYFCASSSGGGNEKLFFGSGTQLSVL.

The chain carries TRBV28 and TRBJ2-3, with 9 bases lining up with TRBD1. The J segment lost 14 bases and the V segment lost 5 bases, leaving 11 bases of the junction unmatched. CDR3 length equals 13 residues. Per germline, CDR1 MDHEN and CDR2 SYDVKM. CDR3 amino acids: CASSPDPGQGAYF. DNA of the CDR3: TGTGCCAGCAGTCCCGACCCGGGACAGGGTGCGTATTTT.